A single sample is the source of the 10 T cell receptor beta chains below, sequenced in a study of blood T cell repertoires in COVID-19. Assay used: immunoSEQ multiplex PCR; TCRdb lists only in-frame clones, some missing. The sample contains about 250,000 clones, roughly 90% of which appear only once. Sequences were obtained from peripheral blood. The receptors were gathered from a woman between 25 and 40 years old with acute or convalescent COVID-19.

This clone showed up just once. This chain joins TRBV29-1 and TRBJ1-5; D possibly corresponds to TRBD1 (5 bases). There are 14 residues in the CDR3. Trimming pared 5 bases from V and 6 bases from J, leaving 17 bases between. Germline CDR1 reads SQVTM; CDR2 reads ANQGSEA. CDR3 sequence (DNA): TGCAGCGTTACAACAGGTTTCGGTAGTCAGCCCCAGCATTTT. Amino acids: CSVTTGFGSQPQHF.

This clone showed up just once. The CDR3 here is CASSQQGLAGVPYEQYF. DNA of the CDR3: TGTGCCAGCAGCCAACAGGGACTAGCGGGAGTCCCCTACGAGCAGTACTTC. V gene TRBV3-1 (or the pseudogene TRBV3-2) combines with J gene TRBJ2-7; 14 bases are shared with TRBD2. The CDR3 is 17 amino acids. The trim removed 2 bases at V and 2 bases at J, leaving 5 bases unmatched. CDR1 is LGHDT, CDR2 YNNKEL, per germline (reference sequence).

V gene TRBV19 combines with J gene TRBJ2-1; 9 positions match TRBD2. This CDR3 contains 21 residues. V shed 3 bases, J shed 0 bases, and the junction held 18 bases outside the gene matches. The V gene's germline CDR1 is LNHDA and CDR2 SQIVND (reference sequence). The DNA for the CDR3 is TGTGCCAGTAGTATTAGGGGGGTCGGGCTAGCGGGAAGGGTCTCCTACAATGAGCAGTTCTTC. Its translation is CASSIRGVGLAGRVSYNEQFF.

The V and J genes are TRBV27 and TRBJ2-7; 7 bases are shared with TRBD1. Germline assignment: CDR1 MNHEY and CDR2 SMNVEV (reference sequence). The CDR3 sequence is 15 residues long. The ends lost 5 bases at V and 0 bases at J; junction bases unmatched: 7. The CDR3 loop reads CASSPGQRSSYEQYF. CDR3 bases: TGTGCCAGCAGTCCGGGACAGAGAAGCTCCTACGAGCAGTACTTC.

CDR3 residues: CASSSNPDRRNQPQHF. As DNA, the CDR3 is TGTGCCAGCAGTTCAAACCCGGACAGAAGGAATCAGCCCCAGCATTTT. The chain links TRBV27 to TRBJ1-5; D perhaps matches TRBD1 (6 bases). Trimming cost V 4 bases and J 4 bases, with 17 bases left between them. The germline V gene has CDR1 MNHEY and CDR2 SMNVEV (reference sequence). This CDR3 is built from 16 residues.

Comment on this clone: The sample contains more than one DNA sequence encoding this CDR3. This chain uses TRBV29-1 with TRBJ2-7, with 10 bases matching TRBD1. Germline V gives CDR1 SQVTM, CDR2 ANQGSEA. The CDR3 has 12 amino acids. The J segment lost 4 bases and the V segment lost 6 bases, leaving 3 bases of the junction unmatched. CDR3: CSVGQGVYEQYF. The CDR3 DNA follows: TGCAGCGTCGGACAGGGGGTTTACGAGCAGTACTTC.

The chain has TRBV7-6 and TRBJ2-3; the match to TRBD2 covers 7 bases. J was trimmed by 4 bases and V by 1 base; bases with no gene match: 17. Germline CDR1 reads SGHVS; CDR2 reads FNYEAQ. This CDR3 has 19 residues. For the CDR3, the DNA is TGTGCCAGCAGCTTAGAGCCTACTAGCGCCTCACGGTGGGCAGATACGCAGTATTTT. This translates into CASSLEPTSASRWADTQYF. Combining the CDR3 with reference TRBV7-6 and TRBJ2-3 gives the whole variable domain GAGVSQSPRYKVTKRGQDVALRCDPISGHVSLYWYRQALGQGPEFLTYFNYEAQQDKSGLPNDRFSAERPEGSISTLTIQRTEQRDSAMYRCASSLEPTSASRWADTQYFGPGTRLTVL.

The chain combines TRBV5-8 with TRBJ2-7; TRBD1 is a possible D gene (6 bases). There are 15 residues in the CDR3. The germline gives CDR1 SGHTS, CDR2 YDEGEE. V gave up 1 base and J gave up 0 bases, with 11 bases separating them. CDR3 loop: CASSLSGVSSYEQYF. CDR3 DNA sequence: TGTGCCAGCAGCTTGTCAGGGGTGAGCTCCTACGAGCAGTACTTC.

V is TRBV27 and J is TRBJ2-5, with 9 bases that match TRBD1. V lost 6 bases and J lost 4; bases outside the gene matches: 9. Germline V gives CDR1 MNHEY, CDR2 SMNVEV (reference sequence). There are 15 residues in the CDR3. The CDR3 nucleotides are TGTGCCAGCAGCCGACCGGGACAGGGCACAGAGACCCAGTACTTC. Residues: CASSRPGQGTETQYF.

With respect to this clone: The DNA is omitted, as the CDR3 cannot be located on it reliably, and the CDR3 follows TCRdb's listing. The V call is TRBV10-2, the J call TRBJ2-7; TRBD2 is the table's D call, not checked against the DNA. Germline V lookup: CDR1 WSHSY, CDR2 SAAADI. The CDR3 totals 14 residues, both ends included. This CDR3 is CASSSSVGVYEQYF.